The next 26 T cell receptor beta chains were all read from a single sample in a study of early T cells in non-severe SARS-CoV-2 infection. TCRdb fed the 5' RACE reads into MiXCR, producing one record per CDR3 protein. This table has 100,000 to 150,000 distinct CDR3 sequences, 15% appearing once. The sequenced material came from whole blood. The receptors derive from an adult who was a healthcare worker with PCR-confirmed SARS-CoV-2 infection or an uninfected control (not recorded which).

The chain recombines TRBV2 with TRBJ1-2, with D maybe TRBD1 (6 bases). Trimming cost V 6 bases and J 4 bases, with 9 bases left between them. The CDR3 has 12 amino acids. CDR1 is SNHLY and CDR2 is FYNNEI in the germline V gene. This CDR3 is CASRDSTYGYTF. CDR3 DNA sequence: TGTGCCAGCAGGGACAGCACCTATGGCTACACCTTC.

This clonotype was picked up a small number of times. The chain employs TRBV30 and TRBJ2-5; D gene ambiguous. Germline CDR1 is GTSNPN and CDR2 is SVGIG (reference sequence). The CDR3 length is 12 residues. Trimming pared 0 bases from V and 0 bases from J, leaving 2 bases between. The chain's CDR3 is CAWSVNQETQYF. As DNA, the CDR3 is TGTGCCTGGAGTGTGAACCAAGAGACCCAGTACTTC.

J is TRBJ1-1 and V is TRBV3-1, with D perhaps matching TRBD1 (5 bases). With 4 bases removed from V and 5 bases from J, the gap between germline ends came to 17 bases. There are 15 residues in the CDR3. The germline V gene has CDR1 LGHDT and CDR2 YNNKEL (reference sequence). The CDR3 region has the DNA TGTGCCAGCAGCCGTACGCTCTCGGGGGTAACTGAAGCTTTCTTT. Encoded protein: CASSRTLSGVTEAFF. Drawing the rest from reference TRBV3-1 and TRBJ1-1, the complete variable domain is DTAVSQTPKYLVTQMGNDKSIKCEQNLGHDTMYWYKQDSKKFLKIMFSYNNKELIINETVPNRFSPKSPDKAHLNLHINSLELGDSAVYFCASSRTLSGVTEAFFGQGTRLTVV.

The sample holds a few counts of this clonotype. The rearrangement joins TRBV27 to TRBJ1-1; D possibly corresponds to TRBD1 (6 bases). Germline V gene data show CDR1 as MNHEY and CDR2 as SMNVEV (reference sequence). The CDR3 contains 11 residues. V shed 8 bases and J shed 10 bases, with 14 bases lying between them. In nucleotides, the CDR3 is TGTGCCAGCCGCTACGGGGGGGCAGCTTTCTTT. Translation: CASRYGGAAFF.

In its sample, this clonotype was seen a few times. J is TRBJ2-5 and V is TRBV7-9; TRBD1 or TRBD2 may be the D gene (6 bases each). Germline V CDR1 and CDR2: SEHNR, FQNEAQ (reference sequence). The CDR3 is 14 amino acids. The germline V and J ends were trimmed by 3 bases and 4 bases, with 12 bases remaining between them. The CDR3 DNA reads TGTGCCAGCAGCTTTGAGGGGGGCCGAGAGACCCAGTACTTC. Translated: CASSFEGGRETQYF.

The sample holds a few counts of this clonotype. CDR3 nucleotides: TGTGCCAGTAGTCCCGCAACAGGTAGCAATCAGCCCCAGCATTTT. Protein: CASSPATGSNQPQHF. The J gene is TRBJ1-5, the V gene TRBV19, with D tentatively TRBD1 (5 bases). The germline V gene encodes CDR1 LNHDA and CDR2 SQIVND (reference sequence). The germline V and J ends were trimmed by 5 bases and 0 bases, with 11 bases remaining between them. The CDR3 totals 15 residues.

The CDR3 DNA follows: TGTGCCAGCAGCCCCAGCGGGGGGGCCCCCGATACGCAGTATTTT. Its protein is CASSPSGGAPDTQYF. This rearrangement joins TRBV7-2 to TRBJ2-3; the match to TRBD2 covers 10 bases. The germline CDR1 and CDR2 sequences are SGHTA and FQGNSA. V dropped 5 bases and J dropped 6; count of bases not matched to a gene: 8. The CDR3 is 15 amino acids.

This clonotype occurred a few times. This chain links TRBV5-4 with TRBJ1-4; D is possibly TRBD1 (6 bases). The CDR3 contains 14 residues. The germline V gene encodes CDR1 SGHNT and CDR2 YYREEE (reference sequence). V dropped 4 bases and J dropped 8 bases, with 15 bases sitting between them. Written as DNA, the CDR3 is TGTGCCAGCAGCGCCGGGGGCATAGGCGAAAAACTGTTTTTT. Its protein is CASSAGGIGEKLFF.

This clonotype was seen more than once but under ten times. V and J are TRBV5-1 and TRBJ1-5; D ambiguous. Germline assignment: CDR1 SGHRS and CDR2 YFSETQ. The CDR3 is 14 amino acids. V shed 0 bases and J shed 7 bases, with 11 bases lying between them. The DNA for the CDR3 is TGCGCCAGCAGCTTGGAAGGGCCCGGGCAGCCCCAGCATTTT. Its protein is CASSLEGPGQPQHF. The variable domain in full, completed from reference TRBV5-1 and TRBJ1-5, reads KAGVTQTPRYLIKTRGQQVTLSCSPISGHRSVSWYQQTPGQGLQFLFEYFSETQRNKGNFPGRFSGRQFSNSRSEMNVSTLELGDSALYLCASSLEGPGQPQHFGDGTRLSIL.

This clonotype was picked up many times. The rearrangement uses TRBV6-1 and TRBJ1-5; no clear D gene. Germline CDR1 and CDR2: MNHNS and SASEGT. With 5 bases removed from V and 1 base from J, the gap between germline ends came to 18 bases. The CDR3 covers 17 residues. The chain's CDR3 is CASSISAWVFSNQPQHF. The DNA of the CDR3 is TGTGCCAGCAGTATAAGTGCCTGGGTATTCAGCAATCAGCCCCAGCATTTT.

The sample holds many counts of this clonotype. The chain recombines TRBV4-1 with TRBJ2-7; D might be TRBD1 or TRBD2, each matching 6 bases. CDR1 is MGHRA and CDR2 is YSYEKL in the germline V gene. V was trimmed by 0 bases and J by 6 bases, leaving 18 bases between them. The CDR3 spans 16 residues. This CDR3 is CASSQDRTAGGSEQYF. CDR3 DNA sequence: TGCGCCAGCAGCCAAGATCGGACAGCTGGGGGGAGCGAGCAGTACTTC.

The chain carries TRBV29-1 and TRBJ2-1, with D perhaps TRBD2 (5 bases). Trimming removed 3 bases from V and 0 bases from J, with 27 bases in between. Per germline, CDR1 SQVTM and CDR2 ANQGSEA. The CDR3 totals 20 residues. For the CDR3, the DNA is TGCAGCGTTGATCGGGTTGGGAATGTGGTAGCGAGAAGCTCCTACAATGAGCAGTTCTTC. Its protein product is CSVDRVGNVVARSSYNEQFF.

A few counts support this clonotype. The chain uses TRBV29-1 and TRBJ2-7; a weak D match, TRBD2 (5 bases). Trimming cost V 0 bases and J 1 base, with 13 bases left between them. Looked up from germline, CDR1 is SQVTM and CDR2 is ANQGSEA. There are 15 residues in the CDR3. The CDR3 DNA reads TGCAGCGTTGAAGAACCGGGATCTTTATCCTACGAGCAGTACTTC. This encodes CSVEEPGSLSYEQYF.

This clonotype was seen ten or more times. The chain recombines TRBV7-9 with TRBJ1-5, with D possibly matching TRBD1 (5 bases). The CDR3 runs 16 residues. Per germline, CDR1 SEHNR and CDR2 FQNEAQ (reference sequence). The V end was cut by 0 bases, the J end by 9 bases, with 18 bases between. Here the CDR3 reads CASSLAGGTGRGPQHF. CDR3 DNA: TGTGCCAGCAGCTTAGCCGGTGGGACCGGGCGCGGGCCCCAGCATTTT.

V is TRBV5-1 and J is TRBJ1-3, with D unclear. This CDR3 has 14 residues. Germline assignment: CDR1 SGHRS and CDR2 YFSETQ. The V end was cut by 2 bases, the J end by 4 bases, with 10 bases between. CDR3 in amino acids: CASSLTSLGNTIYF. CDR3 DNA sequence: TGCGCCAGCAGCTTAACATCTCTGGGAAACACCATATATTTT.

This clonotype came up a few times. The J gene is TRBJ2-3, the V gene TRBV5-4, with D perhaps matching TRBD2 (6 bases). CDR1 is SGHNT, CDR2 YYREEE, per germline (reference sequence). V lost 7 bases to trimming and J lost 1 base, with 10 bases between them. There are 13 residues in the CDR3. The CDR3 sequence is CASAGRGTDTQYF. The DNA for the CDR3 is TGTGCCAGCGCGGGGCGGGGCACAGATACGCAGTATTTT.

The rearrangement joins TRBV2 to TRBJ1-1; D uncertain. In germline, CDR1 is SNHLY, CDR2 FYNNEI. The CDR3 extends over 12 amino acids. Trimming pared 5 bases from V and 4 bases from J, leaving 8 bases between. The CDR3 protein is CASSYLSTEAFF. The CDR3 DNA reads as TGTGCCAGCAGTTACCTAAGCACTGAAGCTTTCTTT.

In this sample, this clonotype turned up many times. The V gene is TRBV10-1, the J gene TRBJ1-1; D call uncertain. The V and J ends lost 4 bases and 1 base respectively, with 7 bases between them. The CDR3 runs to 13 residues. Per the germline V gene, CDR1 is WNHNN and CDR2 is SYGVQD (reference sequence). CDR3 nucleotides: TGCGCCAGCAGTGCCGACGGGAACACTGAAGCTTTCTTT. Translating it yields CASSADGNTEAFF.

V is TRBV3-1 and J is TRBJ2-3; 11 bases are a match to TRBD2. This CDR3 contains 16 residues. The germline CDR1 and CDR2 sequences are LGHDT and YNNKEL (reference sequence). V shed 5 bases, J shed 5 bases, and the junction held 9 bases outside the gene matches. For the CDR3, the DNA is TGTGCCAGCAGCATCCTAGCGGGGGGCAGGGGAGATACGCAGTATTTT. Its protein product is CASSILAGGRGDTQYF.

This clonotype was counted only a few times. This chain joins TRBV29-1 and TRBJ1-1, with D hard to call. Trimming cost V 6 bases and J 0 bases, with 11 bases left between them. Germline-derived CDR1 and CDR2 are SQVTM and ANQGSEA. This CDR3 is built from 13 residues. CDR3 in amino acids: CSVAQNMNTEAFF. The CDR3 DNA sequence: TGCAGCGTGGCCCAGAACATGAACACTGAAGCTTTCTTT.

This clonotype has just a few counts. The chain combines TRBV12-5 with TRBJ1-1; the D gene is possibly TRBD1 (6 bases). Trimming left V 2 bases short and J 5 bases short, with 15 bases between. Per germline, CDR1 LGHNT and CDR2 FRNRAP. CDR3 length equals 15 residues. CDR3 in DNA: TGTGCTAGTGGTTTGTCCTCAGGGGCGCGGACTGAAGCTTTCTTT. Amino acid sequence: CASGLSSGARTEAFF.

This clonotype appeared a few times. Here the CDR3 reads CASSQSLLGEQFF. In DNA, the CDR3 is TGTGCCAGCAGCCAATCTCTACTGGGTGAGCAGTTCTTC. The chain has TRBV7-6 and TRBJ2-1; no clear D gene. Germline V lookup: CDR1 SGHVS, CDR2 FNYEAQ. The CDR3 covers 13 residues. The V end lost 5 bases, the J end lost 9 bases, and 14 bases lay between the germline ends.

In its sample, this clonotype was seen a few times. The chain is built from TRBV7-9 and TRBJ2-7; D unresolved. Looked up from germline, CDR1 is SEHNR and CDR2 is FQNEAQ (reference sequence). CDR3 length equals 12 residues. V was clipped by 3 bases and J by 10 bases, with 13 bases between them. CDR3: CASSFDLGPQYF. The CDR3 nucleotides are TGTGCCAGCAGCTTTGATTTGGGTCCCCAGTACTTC.

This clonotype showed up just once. This chain's CDR3 is CASSQLNQPQHF. The CDR3 DNA reads TGTGCCAGTAGTCAACTCAATCAGCCCCAGCATTTT. The rearrangement joins TRBV19 to TRBJ1-5; D not certain. Looked up from germline, CDR1 is LNHDA and CDR2 is SQIVND (reference sequence). This CDR3 is built from 12 residues. V dropped 5 bases and J dropped 3 bases, with 5 bases sitting between them.

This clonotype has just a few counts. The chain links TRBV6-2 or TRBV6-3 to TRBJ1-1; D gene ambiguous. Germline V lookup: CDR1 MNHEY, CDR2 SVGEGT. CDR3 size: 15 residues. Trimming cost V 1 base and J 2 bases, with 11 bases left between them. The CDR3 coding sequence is TGTGCCAGCAGTTACTTTCGGGGATTTAACACTGAAGCTTTCTTT. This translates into CASSYFRGFNTEAFF.

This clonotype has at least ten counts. The CDR3 here is CASSYNANTEAFF. The DNA for the CDR3 is TGTGCCAGCAGTTACAATGCGAACACTGAAGCTTTCTTT. V and J are TRBV6-6 and TRBJ1-1; D ambiguous. CDR1 MNHNY and CDR2 SVGAGI come from the germline V gene (reference sequence). V lost 2 bases and J 1 base, leaving 5 bases between the germline ends. The CDR3 contains 13 residues.